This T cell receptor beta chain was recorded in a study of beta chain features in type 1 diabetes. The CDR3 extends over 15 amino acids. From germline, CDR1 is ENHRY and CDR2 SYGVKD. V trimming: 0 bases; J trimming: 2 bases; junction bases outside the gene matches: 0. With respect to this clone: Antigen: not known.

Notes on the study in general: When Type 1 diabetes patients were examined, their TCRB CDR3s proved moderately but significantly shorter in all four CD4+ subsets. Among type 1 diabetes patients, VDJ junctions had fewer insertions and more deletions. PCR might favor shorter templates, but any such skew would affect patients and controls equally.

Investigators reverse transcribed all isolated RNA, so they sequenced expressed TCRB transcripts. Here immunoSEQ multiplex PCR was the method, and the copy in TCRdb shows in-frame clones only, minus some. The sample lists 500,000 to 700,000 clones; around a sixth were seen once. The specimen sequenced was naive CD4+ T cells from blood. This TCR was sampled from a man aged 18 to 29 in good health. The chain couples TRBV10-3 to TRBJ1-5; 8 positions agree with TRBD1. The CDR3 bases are TGTGCCATCAGTGAGTCGGGACAGGGCAATCAGCCCCAGCATTTT. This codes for CAISESGQGNQPQHF.